What follows is one T cell receptor beta chain and its context. The sample belongs to a study of shared clonotypes between healthy human individuals. For the study at large: Each donor contributed plates that comprised three CD4 naive, three CD4 memory, two CD8 naive and one CD8 memory.

V dropped 5 bases and J dropped 3; count of bases not matched to a gene: 8. The CDR3 has 16 residues. Germline V lookup: CDR1 MDHEN, CDR2 SYDVKM. Method: immunoSEQ multiplex PCR; TCRdb's copy keeps in-frame clones and lacks some. The sample holds 1,400,000 or so clones, 98% to 99% seen once. The TCR was taken from a man aged 25-40 years in good health. Source material: naive CD4+ T cells sorted from blood. Subset described: CD45RA+ positively selected. V is TRBV28 and J is TRBJ2-3; 10 bases agree with TRBD1. For the CDR3, the DNA is TGTGCCAGCAGTAAACCGGGACAGGGGTCGACAGATACGCAGTATTTT. Protein: CASSKPGQGSTDTQYF.